Listed below are T cell receptor beta chains from one sample, sequenced in a study of STAT3 mutations in large granular lymphocyte leukemia. Assay: immunoSEQ multiplex PCR; the TCRdb copy retains only in-frame clones and omits some. Of tens of thousands of clones listed, about 94% were seen once; the top ten hold under 6.5%. Sequenced: peripheral blood mononuclear cells. These receptor sequences come from a man aged 40-55 years with T-cell large granular lymphocyte leukemia. Some clones in this sample may be carry-over from other donors' samples. Both conserved end residues are part of each CDR3. A D gene is named only where the DNA matches it firmly. Clone size is not always given. Where it is, it says once, few, many or a class for expanded clones.

17	TRBV30	.	TRBJ2-1	.	CAWSARPGTSIDNKQFF	TGTGCCTGGAGTGCAAGACCCGGGACCTCGATTGACAATAAGCAGTTCTTC
15	TRBV13	.	TRBJ1-1	.	CASSPLRDGYTEAFF	TGTGCCAGCAGCCCACTCCGGGACGGATACACTGAAGCTTTCTTT
14	TRBV7-2	.	TRBJ2-3	TRBD2	CASSPPGRGGTQYF	TGTGCCAGCAGCCCGCCTGGGCGGGGGGGTACGCAGTATTTT
15	TRBV6-5	.	TRBJ1-1	.	CASSADPWANTEAFF	TGTGCCAGCAGTGCAGACCCGTGGGCAAACACTGAAGCTTTCTTT
13	TRBV7-9	.	TRBJ2-5	TRBD2	CASSRGLGETQYF	TGTGCCAGCAGCCGAGGACTAGGAGAGACCCAGTACTTC
13	TRBV5-5	.	TRBJ1-2	.	CASSFYRDYGYTF	TGTGCCAGCAGCTTCTACAGGGACTATGGCTACACCTTC
11	TRBV11-2	.	TRBJ2-7	.	CASSLSREQYF	TGTGCCAGCAGCCTCTCGCGGGAGCAGTACTTC
14	TRBV29-1	.	TRBJ1-5	.	CSVTVGGDNQPQHF	TGCAGCGTTACGGTAGGGGGTGACAATCAGCCCCAGCATTTT
15	TRBV7-9	once	TRBJ1-5	.	CASSLEGGLGQPQHF	TGTGCCAGCAGCTTAGAAGGGGGTCTCGGTCAGCCCCAGCATTTT
13	TRBV6-5	.	TRBJ1-2	.	CASSPLSRDGYTF	TGTGCCAGCAGCCCCCTTTCTAGAGACGGCTACACCTTC
15	TRBV11-2	.	TRBJ1-4	.	CASSPQTGRNEKLFF	TGTGCCAGCAGCCCTCAGACAGGACGTAATGAAAAACTGTTTTTT
14	TRBV6-1	.	TRBJ2-3	.	CASSDSLARATQYF	TGTGCCAGCAGTGATTCACTGGCGAGGGCAACGCAGTATTTT
15	TRBV14	once	TRBJ1-2	.	CASSQPAGAENGYTF	TGTGCCAGCAGCCAACCTGCGGGGGCAGAAAATGGCTACACCTTC
17	TRBV29-1	.	TRBJ1-2	.	CSVEARGGSSSNYGYTF	TGCAGCGTTGAAGCCCGGGGGGGTAGTAGCAGTAACTATGGCTACACCTTC
14	TRBV19	.	TRBJ2-7	.	CASSKGGPYYEQYF	TGTGCCAGTAGTAAGGGGGGACCCTACTACGAGCAGTACTTC
15	TRBV5-1	.	TRBJ2-7	.	CASSLGENGSYEQYF	TGCGCCAGCAGCTTGGGAGAGAACGGCTCCTACGAGCAGTACTTC
16	TRBV7-2	.	TRBJ1-4	.	CASSSVVGRKGEKLFF	TGTGCCAGCAGCTCGGTGGTGGGACGGAAAGGGGAAAAACTGTTTTTT
18	TRBV28	.	TRBJ2-5	TRBD1	CASRFPEGQVGGAETQYF	TGTGCCAGCAGGTTCCCAGAGGGACAGGTGGGGGGCGCGGAGACCCAGTACTTC
11	TRBV9	.	TRBJ2-7	.	CASSGGREQYF	TGTGCCAGCTCCGGGGGGCGTGAGCAGTACTTC
13	TRBV18	.	TRBJ2-7	.	CASSPGNSYEQYF	TGTGCCAGCTCACCGGGAAACTCCTACGAGCAGTACTTC
12	TRBV19	.	TRBJ1-5	.	CASREVNQPQHF	TGTGCCAGTAGAGAGGTCAATCAGCCCCAGCATTTT
15	TRBV19	.	TRBJ1-1	TRBD1	CASSIMRQGNTEAFF	TGTGCCAGTAGTATCATGAGACAGGGGAACACTGAAGCTTTCTTT
16	TRBV7-2	.	TRBJ2-5	TRBD1	CASSKHGTGIGQTQYF	TGTGCCAGCAGCAAACACGGGACAGGCATTGGACAGACCCAGTACTTC
14	TRBV2	once	TRBJ2-7	.	CARRTAQDSYEQYF	TGTGCCAGACGAACGGCGCAGGACTCCTACGAGCAGTACTTC
19	TRBV7-2	.	TRBJ1-6	.	CASSSSRPGASSYNSPLHF	TGTGCCAGCAGCTCCAGCCGCCCGGGGGCGAGCTCCTATAATTCACCCCTCCACTTT
16	TRBV30	.	TRBJ2-1	TRBD2	CAWSVPGRELYNEQFF	TGTGCCTGGAGTGTACCGGGGAGGGAGCTCTACAATGAGCAGTTCTTC
17	TRBV5-1	.	TRBJ2-6	TRBD1	CASSLTFRGPGANVLTF	TGCGCCAGCAGCCTGACTTTTAGGGGGCCTGGGGCCAACGTCCTGACTTTC
15	TRBV6-5	.	TRBJ1-4	.	CASRPPTGVSEKLFF	TGTGCCAGCAGACCTCCGACGGGCGTATCTGAAAAACTGTTTTTT
13	TRBV7-8	once	TRBJ2-3	.	CASSYISLGRQYF	TGTGCCAGCAGCTATATCAGCCTGGGAAGGCAGTATTTT
14	TRBV9	.	TRBJ1-2	TRBD1	CASSVEGQGDGYTF	TGTGCCAGCAGCGTTGAAGGACAGGGGGATGGCTACACCTTC
14	TRBV7-2	.	TRBJ2-7	.	CASSKQGSSDEQYF	TGTGCCAGCAGCAAGCAGGGTAGTAGCGACGAGCAGTACTTC
18	TRBV2	.	TRBJ2-1	TRBD2	CASSAAYGGGTIYNEQFF	TGTGCCAGCAGTGCTGCTTACGGGGGGGGCACAATTTACAATGAGCAGTTCTTC
15	TRBV5-4	.	TRBJ1-2	TRBD1	CASNIGTAMNYGYTF	TGTGCCAGCAACATTGGGACAGCGATGAACTATGGCTACACCTTC
15	TRBV9	.	TRBJ1-5	.	CASSAEGDGREPQHF	TGTGCCAGCAGCGCCGAGGGGGACGGGAGAGAGCCCCAGCATTTT
16	TRBV5-1	.	TRBJ2-7	TRBD2	CASSANSGLLSWEQYF	TGCGCCAGCAGCGCCAACTCGGGACTATTGAGTTGGGAGCAGTACTTC
15	TRBV18	.	TRBJ1-2	.	CASSPNGQSNYGYTF	TGTGCCAGCTCACCAAACGGACAGTCTAACTATGGCTACACCTTC
15	TRBV18	.	TRBJ2-7	.	CASSPSIRDSYEQYF	TGTGCCAGCTCACCTTCTATCCGTGATTCCTACGAGCAGTACTTC
14	TRBV4-3	.	TRBJ1-1	.	CASSLGLGNTEAFF	TGCGCCAGCAGCTTGGGCCTTGGGAACACTGAAGCTTTCTTT
16	TRBV7-2	once	TRBJ2-7	.	CASSLASGRGVGEQYF	TGTGCCAGCAGCTTAGCGAGCGGGCGGGGAGTTGGGGAGCAGTACTTC
15	TRBV19	.	TRBJ2-3	TRBD2	CASRISGGRGDTQYF	TGTGCCAGTCGAATTAGCGGGGGTAGGGGAGATACGCAGTATTTT
12	TRBV5-6	.	TRBJ1-1	.	CASRKTNTEAFF	TGTGCCAGCAGGAAGACAAACACTGAAGCTTTCTTT
15	TRBV5-1	.	TRBJ2-3	.	CASSLGQTSKDTQYF	TGCGCCAGCAGCTTAGGACAGACCTCAAAAGATACGCAGTATTTT
15	TRBV27	.	TRBJ1-1	.	CASSLSNSFRTEAFF	TGTGCCAGCAGTTTATCGAACAGTTTCAGGACTGAAGCTTTCTTT
16	TRBV29-1	.	TRBJ1-2	.	CSVEAGSEGPGYGYTF	TGCAGCGTTGAAGCCGGATCAGAGGGGCCTGGCTATGGCTACACCTTC
14	TRBV5-6	.	TRBJ2-7	TRBD1	CASSFGTGGYEQYF	TGTGCCAGCAGCTTCGGGACAGGGGGCTACGAGCAGTACTTC
11	TRBV29-1	.	TRBJ1-2	.	CSVETQSGYTF	TGCAGCGTTGAAACACAGTCTGGCTACACCTTC
16	TRBV5-4	.	TRBJ1-3	TRBD1	CASSWKTGASGNTIYF	TGTGCCAGCAGCTGGAAAACAGGGGCCTCTGGAAACACCATATATTTT
12	TRBV6-6	.	TRBJ2-7	.	CASSSPPYEQYF	TGTGCCAGCAGTTCCCCTCCCTACGAGCAGTACTTC
11	TRBV29-1	.	TRBJ1-1	.	CSGHMRGEAFF	TGCAGCGGTCACATGAGGGGTGAAGCTTTCTTT
19	TRBV9	.	TRBJ2-3	TRBD2	CASSLTPTSGGHGADTQYF	TGTGCCAGCAGCCTTACCCCGACTAGCGGGGGGCATGGGGCAGATACGCAGTATTTT
15	TRBV5-4	.	TRBJ2-4	.	CASSSQGGAKNIQYF	TGTGCCAGCAGCTCCCAAGGGGGAGCCAAAAACATTCAGTACTTC
12	TRBV6-1	.	TRBJ1-1	.	CASRDGGTAAFF	TGTGCCAGCAGGGACGGGGGAACGGCGGCTTTCTTT
13	TRBV5-1	.	TRBJ2-7	.	CASSLGGYYEQYF	TGCGCCAGCAGCTTAGGAGGGTACTACGAGCAGTACTTC
12	TRBV4-2	.	TRBJ2-7	.	CASSQTRYEQYF	TGTGCCAGCAGCCAGACTAGGTACGAGCAGTACTTC
14	TRBV14	once	TRBJ1-2	.	CASSQVTANYGYTF	TGTGCCAGCAGCCAAGTAACAGCTAACTATGGCTACACCTTC